The clone carrying this T cell receptor (beta chain) has more than one count but fewer than ten. Antigen: not known. This entry comes from a study of response to subunit inactivated influenza vaccine. Points from the study as a whole: Each seasonal influenza vaccination recruits few new T cells, the authors suggested.

MiXCR, applied by TCRdb to the RT-PCR reads, yields one record per CDR3 protein. The repertoire holds approximately 520,000 distinct CDR3 sequences, with approximately 24% as singletons. Germline CDR1 reads DFQATT; CDR2 reads SNEGSKA (reference sequence). The CDR3 sequence is 15 residues long. Trimming removed 6 bases from V and 7 bases from J; junction bases left unmatched: 16. Sequencing was performed on CD4+ T cells sorted from PBMCs, taken 5 to 6 days after vaccination. The sequence came from a man between 45 and 60 years old who received an inactivated influenza vaccine. The chain recombines TRBV20-1 with TRBJ1-2; 8 bases agree with TRBD1. The CDR3 bases are TGCAGTGCCGCTCCCGCCGGGACAGGCTACGGTGGCTACACCTTC. Its protein is CSAAPAGTGYGGYTF.